This T cell receptor beta chain was documented in a study of T cells expressing NK-cell markers. Turning to the study itself: HCMV serostatus: seven of eight sequenced donors positive, one negative. Notes on the study in general: Unclear, still, was the HCMV specificity of the expanded NKG2C+ T cell clones.

As for this clonotype: Its specificity is unknown.

Beta-chain TCR cDNA was generated via 5'RACE template switching with UMIs. No DNA is given; TCRdb re-called the 5' RACE reads and lists each CDR3 protein once. This sample contains roughly 350,000 distinct CDR3 sequences. The germline V gene has CDR1 SGHDN and CDR2 FVKESK. The CDR3 runs 17 residues. Sequencing used blood T cells: a sorted CD56 or NKG2C T cell subset, CD4+ or CD8+ T cells, or bulk PBMC T cells (not recorded which). The chain employs TRBV14 and TRBJ2-7; the D gene TCRdb calls, TRBD1, cannot be checked with no DNA. The receptor was derived from a man aged 18-70 years in good health. The CDR3 protein is CASSQDEGGRWIYEQYF.